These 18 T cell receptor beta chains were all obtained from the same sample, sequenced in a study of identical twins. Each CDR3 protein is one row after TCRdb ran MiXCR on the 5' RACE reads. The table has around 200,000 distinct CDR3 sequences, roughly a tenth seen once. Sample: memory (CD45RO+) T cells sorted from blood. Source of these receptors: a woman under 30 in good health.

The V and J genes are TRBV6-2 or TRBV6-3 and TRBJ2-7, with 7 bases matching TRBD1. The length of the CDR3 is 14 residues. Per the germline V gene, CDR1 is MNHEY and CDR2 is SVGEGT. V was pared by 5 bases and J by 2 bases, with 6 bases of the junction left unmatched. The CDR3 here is CASSPSGTAYEQYF. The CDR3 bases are TGTGCCAGCAGTCCCTCCGGGACAGCCTACGAGCAGTACTTC.

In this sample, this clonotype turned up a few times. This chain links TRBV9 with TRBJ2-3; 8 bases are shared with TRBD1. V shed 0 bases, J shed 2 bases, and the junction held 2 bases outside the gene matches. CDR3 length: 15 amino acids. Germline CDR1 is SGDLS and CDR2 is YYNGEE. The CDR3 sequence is CASSVVDRATDTQYF. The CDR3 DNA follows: TGTGCCAGCAGCGTAGTGGACAGGGCCACAGATACGCAGTATTTT.

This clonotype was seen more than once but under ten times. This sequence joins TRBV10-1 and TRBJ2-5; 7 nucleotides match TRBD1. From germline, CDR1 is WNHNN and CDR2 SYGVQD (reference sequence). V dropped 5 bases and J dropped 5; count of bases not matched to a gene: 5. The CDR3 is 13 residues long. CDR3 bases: TGCGCCAGCAGTCAGACAGGGATGGAGACCCAGTACTTC. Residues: CASSQTGMETQYF.

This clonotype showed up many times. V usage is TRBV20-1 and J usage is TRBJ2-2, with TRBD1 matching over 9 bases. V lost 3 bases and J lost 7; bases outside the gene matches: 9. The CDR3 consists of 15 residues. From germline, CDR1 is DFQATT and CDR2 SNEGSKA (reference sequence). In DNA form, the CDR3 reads TGCAGTGCTAGTCCCCGGGACAGGGCGGTCGGGGAGCTGTTTTTT. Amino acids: CSASPRDRAVGELFF.

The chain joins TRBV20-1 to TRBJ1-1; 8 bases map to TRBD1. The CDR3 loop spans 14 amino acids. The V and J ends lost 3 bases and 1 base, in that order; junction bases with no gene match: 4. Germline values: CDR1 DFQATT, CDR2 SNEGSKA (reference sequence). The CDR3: CSASGGTGNTEAFF. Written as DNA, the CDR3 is TGCAGTGCTAGTGGCGGGACAGGGAACACTGAAGCTTTCTTT.

CDR3 sequence: CSARPTGTGFLAEQYF. The CDR3 bases are TGCAGTGCTAGACCGACCGGGACGGGCTTTTTGGCCGAGCAGTACTTC. The chain uses TRBV20-1 and TRBJ2-7, with D tentatively TRBD1 or TRBD2 (5 bases each). V was shortened by 2 bases and J by 6 bases, with 23 bases between the two germline ends. The CDR3 is made up of 16 amino acids. Germline V CDR1 and CDR2: DFQATT, SNEGSKA (reference sequence).

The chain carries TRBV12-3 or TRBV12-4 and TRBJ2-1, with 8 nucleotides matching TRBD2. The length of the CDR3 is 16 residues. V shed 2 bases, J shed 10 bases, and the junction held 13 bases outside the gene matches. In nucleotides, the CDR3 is TGTGCCAGCAGTTTATCCGCCCAGCGGGGGTCCGGAGAGCAGTTCTTC. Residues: CASSLSAQRGSGEQFF.

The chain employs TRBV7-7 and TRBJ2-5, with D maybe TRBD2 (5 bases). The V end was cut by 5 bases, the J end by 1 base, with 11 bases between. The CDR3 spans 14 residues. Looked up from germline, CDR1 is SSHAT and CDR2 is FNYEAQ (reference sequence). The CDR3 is CASSMAGPQETQYF. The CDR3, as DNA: TGTGCCAGCAGCATGGCGGGCCCCCAAGAGACCCAGTACTTC. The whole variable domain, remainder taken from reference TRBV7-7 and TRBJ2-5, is GAGVSQSPRYKVTKRGQDVTLRCDPISSHATLYWYQQALGQGPEFLTYFNYEAQPDKSGLPSDRFSAERPEGSISTLTIQRTEQRDSAMYRCASSMAGPQETQYFGPGTRLLVL.

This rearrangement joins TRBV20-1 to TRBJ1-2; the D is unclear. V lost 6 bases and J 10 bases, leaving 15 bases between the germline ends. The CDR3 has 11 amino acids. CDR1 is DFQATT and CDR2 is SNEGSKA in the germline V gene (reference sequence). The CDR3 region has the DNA TGCAGTGCCAGGCCTCACGAGACCTACACCTTC. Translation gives CSARPHETYTF.

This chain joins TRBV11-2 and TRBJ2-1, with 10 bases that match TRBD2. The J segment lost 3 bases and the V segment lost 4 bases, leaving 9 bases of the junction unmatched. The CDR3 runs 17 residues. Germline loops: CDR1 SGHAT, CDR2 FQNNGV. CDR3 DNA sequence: TGTGCCAGCAGCTCAGGACTAGCGGTGTCGAGCTACAATGAGCAGTTCTTC. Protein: CASSSGLAVSSYNEQFF.

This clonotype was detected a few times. The CDR3 DNA reads as TGTGCCAGCAGTGGTGAGTCCGTGAGCTCCTACGAGCAGTACTTC. It specifies CASSGESVSSYEQYF. J is TRBJ2-7 and V is TRBV2, with D uncertain. Germline CDR1 and CDR2: SNHLY and FYNNEI. The CDR3 length is 15 residues. V lost 4 bases and J 0 bases, leaving 13 bases between the germline ends. The full variable domain, completed using reference TRBV2 and TRBJ2-7, is EPEVTQTPSHQVTQMGQEVILRCVPISNHLYFYWYRQILGQKVEFLVSFYNNEISEKSEIFDDQFSVERPDGSNFTLKIRSTKLEDSAMYFCASSGESVSSYEQYFGPGTRLTVT.

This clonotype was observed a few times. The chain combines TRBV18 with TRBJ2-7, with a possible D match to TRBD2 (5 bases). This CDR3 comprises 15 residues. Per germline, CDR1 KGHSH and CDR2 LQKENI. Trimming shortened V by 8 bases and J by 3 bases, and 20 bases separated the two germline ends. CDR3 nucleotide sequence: TGTGCCAGCGGCGAGACCTACGGGGTCGGCTACGAGCAGTACTTC. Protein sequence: CASGETYGVGYEQYF.

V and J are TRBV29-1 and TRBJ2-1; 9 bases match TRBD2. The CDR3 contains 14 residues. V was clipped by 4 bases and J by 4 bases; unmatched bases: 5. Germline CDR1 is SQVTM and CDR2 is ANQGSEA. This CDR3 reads CSVVASGIYNEQFF. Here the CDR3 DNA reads TGCAGCGTTGTGGCTAGCGGGATTTACAATGAGCAGTTCTTC.

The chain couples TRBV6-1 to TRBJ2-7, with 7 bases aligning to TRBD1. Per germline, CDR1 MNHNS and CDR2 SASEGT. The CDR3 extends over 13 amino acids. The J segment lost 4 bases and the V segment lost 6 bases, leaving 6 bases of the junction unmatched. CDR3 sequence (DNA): TGTGCCAGCAGAGGACAGGCCGTATACGAGCAGTACTTC. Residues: CASRGQAVYEQYF.

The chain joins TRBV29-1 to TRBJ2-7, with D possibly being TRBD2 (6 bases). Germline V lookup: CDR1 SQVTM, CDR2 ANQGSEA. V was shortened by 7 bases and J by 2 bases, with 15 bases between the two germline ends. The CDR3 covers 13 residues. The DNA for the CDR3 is TGCAGCGCTGGCCAGGGACTTACCTACGAGCAGTACTTC. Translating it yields CSAGQGLTYEQYF.

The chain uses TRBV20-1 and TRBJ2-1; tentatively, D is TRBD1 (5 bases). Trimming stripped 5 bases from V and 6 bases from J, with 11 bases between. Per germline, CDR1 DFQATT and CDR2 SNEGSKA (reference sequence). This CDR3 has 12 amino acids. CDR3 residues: CSALRGRNEQFF. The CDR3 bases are TGCAGTGCTCTTAGGGGCCGCAATGAGCAGTTCTTC.

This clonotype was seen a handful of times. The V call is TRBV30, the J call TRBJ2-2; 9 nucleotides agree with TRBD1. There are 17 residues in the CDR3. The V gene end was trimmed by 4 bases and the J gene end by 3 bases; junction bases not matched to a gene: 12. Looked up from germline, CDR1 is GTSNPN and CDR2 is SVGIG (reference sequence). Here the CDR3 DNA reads TGTGCCTGGATTGGAAACAGGGGGCGAAGGGACACCGGGGAGCTGTTTTTT. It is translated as CAWIGNRGRRDTGELFF.

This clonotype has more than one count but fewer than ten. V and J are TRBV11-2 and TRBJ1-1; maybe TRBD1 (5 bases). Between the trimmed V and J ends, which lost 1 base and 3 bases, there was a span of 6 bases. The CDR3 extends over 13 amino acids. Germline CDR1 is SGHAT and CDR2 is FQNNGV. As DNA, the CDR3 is TGTGCCAGCAGCTTAGTCAGGGACACTGAAGCTTTCTTT. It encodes CASSLVRDTEAFF.